What follows are 10 T cell receptor beta chains derived from one specimen sequenced in a study of blood T cells in healthy people across ages. Together with a sample-barcoded 5' primer, a J-beta primer mix was included in a second PCR lasting about 6 to 12 cycles. Via MiXCR, TCRdb re-called the 5' RACE reads, giving one row per CDR3 protein. This table has more than 700,000 distinct CDR3 sequences, around 50% appearing once. Source material: blood. The receptors derive from an elderly man in good health.

The chain couples TRBV29-1 to TRBJ2-3, with D possibly being TRBD2 (5 bases). The V end was cut by 3 bases, the J end by 2 bases, with 12 bases between. The germline gives CDR1 SQVTM, CDR2 ANQGSEA. This CDR3 comprises 14 residues. The CDR3 DNA reads TGCAGCGTTGATGAGGGTCGGTCCACAGATACGCAGTATTTT. This encodes CSVDEGRSTDTQYF.

The chain couples TRBV7-2 to TRBJ2-1; TRBD2 aligns across 12 bases. V shed 5 bases, J shed 4 bases, and the junction held 6 bases outside the gene matches. The germline CDR1 and CDR2 sequences are SGHTA and FQGNSA. The CDR3 spans 16 residues. For the CDR3, the DNA is TGTGCCAGCAGCCAAATTGGACTAGCGGGGTACAATGAGCAGTTCTTC. Its translation is CASSQIGLAGYNEQFF.

J is TRBJ2-1 and V is TRBV2; the D gene is possibly TRBD1 (6 bases). The tail of the sequence fits TRBJ2-7 better, so the J call may be wrong. Per the germline V gene, CDR1 is SNHLY and CDR2 is FYNNEI. The CDR3 is 14 amino acids. DNA for the CDR3: TGTGCCAGCAGTACAGGGACCCGGAGATACGAGCAGTACTTC. It translates to CASSTGTRRYEQYF.

The rearrangement links TRBV29-1 to TRBJ2-2; 9 bases line up with TRBD1. Germline values: CDR1 SQVTM, CDR2 ANQGSEA. Trimming took 4 bases from V and 5 from J; bases not matched to a gene: 8. CDR3 length equals 15 residues. The CDR3 protein is CSVGITGGYTGELFF. The DNA for the CDR3 is TGCAGCGTTGGAATTACAGGGGGCTATACCGGGGAGCTGTTTTTT.

This clonotype occurred a few times. The chain joins TRBV15 to TRBJ2-6, with TRBD1 matching 8 bases. The CDR3 consists of 17 residues. In germline, CDR1 is LNHNV, CDR2 YYDKDF (reference sequence). The V gene end was trimmed by 3 bases and the J gene end by 0 bases; junction bases not matched to a gene: 4. CDR3 nucleotides: TGTGCCACCAGCAGTTGGACAGGGAGCTCTGGGGCCAACGTCCTGACTTTC. Protein sequence: CATSSWTGSSGANVLTF.

This clonotype showed up just a few times. The chain has TRBV7-2 and TRBJ1-1, with TRBD1 identical over 8 bases. The V and J ends lost 6 bases and 0 bases, in that order; junction bases with no gene match: 6. CDR3 size: 15 residues. CDR1 and CDR2 (germline): SGHTA, FQGNSA. Written as DNA, the CDR3 is TGTGCCAGCAGTTATTCAGGGGGCTTGAACACTGAAGCTTTCTTT. Residues: CASSYSGGLNTEAFF.

The V and J genes are TRBV20-1 and TRBJ2-3, with D perhaps matching TRBD2 (6 bases). The V end lost 3 bases, the J end lost 0 bases, and 10 bases lay between the germline ends. The germline CDR1 and CDR2 sequences are DFQATT and SNEGSKA (reference sequence). The CDR3 extends over 14 amino acids. CDR3 in amino acids: CSASLGTSTDTQYF. The CDR3 nucleotides read TGCAGTGCTAGTTTGGGGACTAGCACAGATACGCAGTATTTT.

This clonotype was seen ten or more times. The chain couples TRBV20-1 to TRBJ2-7; the match to TRBD1 covers 9 bases. Germline V gives CDR1 DFQATT, CDR2 SNEGSKA (reference sequence). V lost 6 bases to trimming and J lost 4 bases; unmatched junction nucleotides: 7. The CDR3 extends over 13 amino acids. The CDR3 bases are TGCAGTGCCCGCCGGGACAGGGTTTACGAGCAGTACTTC. Residues: CSARRDRVYEQYF.

The genes are TRBV30 and TRBJ2-4; no firm D call. This CDR3 contains 15 residues. V gave up 0 bases and J gave up 1 base, with 10 bases separating them. From germline, CDR1 is GTSNPN and CDR2 SVGIG (reference sequence). CDR3 sequence reads: CAWSVASWAKNIQYF. The CDR3 bases are TGTGCCTGGAGTGTGGCAAGCTGGGCCAAAAACATTCAGTACTTC.

The chain joins TRBV6-6 to TRBJ2-7; no reliable D call. The DNA end favors TRBJ2-5, so the J call may be wrong. The CDR3 has 11 residues. Looked up from germline, CDR1 is MNHNY and CDR2 is SVGAGI (reference sequence). The CDR3 DNA sequence: TGTGCCTACCGGGCAGAAGAGACCCAGTACTTC. It translates to CAYRAEETQYF.